This T cell receptor (beta chain) was identified in a study of T cells in Graves' hyperthyroidism and ophthalmopathy (dated by TCRdb to the late 2010s). Regarding the study in general: Peripheral blood samples were taken at initial diagnosis, before any treatment was given. To identify TCR V-J signatures that set the groups apart, the researchers used a discovery cohort of 100 patients, made up of 43 with Graves' ophthalmopathy and some 58 with stable Graves' hyperthyroidism. The study also compared thyroid tissue and blood T-cell repertoires from five or six Graves' hyperthyroidism patients. Whether ophthalmopathy could be predicted prospectively was tested in an independent validation cohort made up of roughly 20 hyperthyroidism patients plus 17 patients who later progressed to ophthalmopathy. TCR Vbeta CDR3 sequencing of roughly 140 peripheral blood samples (approximately 44 ophthalmopathy, 70 to 85 hyperthyroidism and roughly 17 progressor patients) is reported in the paper. After sampling, hyperthyroidism patients received methimazole starting at 30 mg daily, and ophthalmopathy patients received high-dose intravenous methylprednisolone. The roughly 100 discovery patients were randomly divided into training and test sets at a 7:3 ratio.

The TCR beta CDR3 regions were amplified from RNA transcripts. The TCR CDR3 was subjected to a first round of RT-PCR using the HTBI primer set and the Qiagen OneStep RT-PCR kit. The libraries were constructed in a second round of multiplex PCR and then size-selected and purified. Libraries were sequenced paired-end with 100 bp reads on an Illumina HiSeq2000. The source study handled its data this way. SOAPnuke was used to process the raw data, removing reads that contained adapters or uncalled bases, had a mean Phred below 15, or lacked an exact match to the constant primer or identifier. COPE v1.2.5 was used to merge high-quality paired reads, and clonotypes were defined as unique nucleotide sequences. MiTCR v1.1 was used to align the clonotypes against IMGT TRBV, TRBD and TRBJ reference segments. The analysis was restricted to V-J combinations with a frequency above 0.0001, which together covered just over 99% of the repertoires. A TCS score was defined as the ratio between F50 (clonal expansion) and ExV (chaos), using BLOSUM62-based TCRdist between CDR3 peptides within each V-J. Welch's t-statistics and random forest reduced around 510 V-J features to 13, which were used in a naive Bayes classifier (R e1071). TCRdb ran its own pipeline on the public reads, namely fastp trimming at Q25 and MiXCR clone calling, and kept in-frame beta chains. Every CDR3 protein is listed once, alongside the most common genes and DNA of its rows. It is TCRdb's table, rather than the study itself, that gives the V and J calls and clone size. The sample table holds 500,000 to 650,000 distinct CDR3 sequences, of which approximately 17% were seen once. The ten largest clones represent roughly 15% of the sample.

Ophthalmopathy patients had moderately to severely active disease, with a Clinical Activity Score of 3 or more, a NOSPECS grade of 4 or more, and a disease duration of less than 3 months. Exclusion was applied to patients with uncontrolled infections, other autoimmune diseases, pregnancy or lactation. Diagnoses relied on clinical symptoms, serum thyroxine and TRAb, thyroid ultrasound and orbital computed tomography. PBMCs were isolated from about 9.1 ml of fresh peripheral blood by Ficoll-Paque density gradient centrifugation. Trizol reagent was used to extract total RNA, and RNA quality was then checked on an Agilent 2100 Bioanalyzer. Overall results and qualifications from the work: A 13 V-J signature model separated ophthalmopathy from stable hyperthyroidism, with around 90% sensitivity and roughly 81% specificity in cross-validation and 80%/75% in testing. In validation, the model predicted progression to ophthalmopathy a median of 6.5 months before onset, with about 71% sensitivity and about 72% specificity. Sample size was not statistically predetermined, and investigators were not blinded to group allocation. Most expanded thyroid clonotypes (frequency above 0.001) were also found in blood, which suggests that blood repertoires may mirror thyroid immune responses.

For this chain, trimming is 5 bases at the V end and 2 bases at the J end, and the number of junction bases without a gene match is 6. The cysteine opens and the phenylalanine closes a CDR3 of 16 amino acids. CDR3 DNA only is kept here, 48 bases in frame from base 1. From a lookup of the germline V gene, CDR1 and CDR2 are SGHRS and YFSETQ. Only a few counts were recorded for this clonotype. No antigen is known for it. No base qualities exist here, and no much larger clone lies one base off it. This chain joins TRBV5-1 to TRBJ1-4, with 10 central nucleotides matching TRBD1. Sequencing was done on a sample of blood. The receptor was isolated from a young woman with Graves' ophthalmopathy. The DNA sequence is given as TGCGCCAGCAGAACGACAGGGGGCGCGACTAATGAAAAACTGTTTTTT. Its protein reads: CASRTTGGATNEKLFF.